This is a list of T cell receptor beta chains from one sample in a study of blood T cell repertoires in COVID-19. Data came from immunoSEQ multiplex PCR; TCRdb stores just in-frame clones and leaves some out. The sample holds approximately 49,000 clones; around 81% are singletons and the top ten take around 22%. Material for sequencing was peripheral blood. These receptors were taken from a woman of 80 years or more with COVID-19, enrolled during active disease. The CDR3 runs from the conserved cysteine through the conserved F or W. The D gene is left open where the match is weak. The size field is filled for only some rows; it gives once, few, many or a size class.

size	J	V	D	DNA	CDR3
-	TRBJ1-3	TRBV5-1	-	TGCGCCAGCAGCTTAGACAGTGCCTCTGGAAACACCATATATTTT	CASSLDSASGNTIYF
-	TRBJ2-7	TRBV5-1	-	TGCGCCAGCAGCTTGGATGGGCGGGGTTGGGAGCAGTACTTC	CASSLDGRGWEQYF
-	TRBJ2-7	TRBV9	TRBD1	TGTGCCAGCAGCGTAGAGTTACAGGGGTACGAGCAGTACTTC	CASSVELQGYEQYF
-	TRBJ2-6	TRBV15	-	TGTGCCACCAGCAGAGGCAGGGTCCCCGGGGCCAACGTCCTGACTTTC	CATSRGRVPGANVLTF
-	TRBJ2-5	TRBV7-3	-	TGTGCCAGCAGCTTAAGTTCCCAGGGCAGGCAGTACTTC	CASSLSSQGRQYF
-	TRBJ1-1	TRBV29-1	-	TGCAGCGTGGCGGACACAAACACTGAAGCTTTCTTT	CSVADTNTEAFF
-	TRBJ2-1	TRBV7-9	-	TGTGCCAGCAGCGGGGGGACTGACTCCTACAATGAGCAGTTCTTC	CASSGGTDSYNEQFF
-	TRBJ1-1	TRBV30	-	TGTGCCTGGAGCAGGGAGAACACTGAAGCTTTCTTT	CAWSRENTEAFF
-	TRBJ2-2	TRBV11-1	TRBD1	TGTGCCAGCAGCTTACATACAGGGGGCACCGGGGAGCTGTTTTTT	CASSLHTGGTGELFF
-	TRBJ2-1	TRBV4-1	-	TGCGCCAGCAGCCAAGTAGCGTCGATAGACAATGAGCAGTTCTTC	CASSQVASIDNEQFF
few	TRBJ2-7	TRBV4-1	-	TGCGCCAGCAGCCAAGATTCCGACGAGCAGTACTTC	CASSQDSDEQYF
-	TRBJ2-3	TRBV5-1	TRBD2	TGCGCCAGCGTCCGGGGGAGGGGCGCAGATACGCAGTATTTT	CASVRGRGADTQYF
-	TRBJ2-1	TRBV27	TRBD1	TGTGCCAGCAGTTTAATATCTGCCCCGGGACAGAAAAATGAGCAGTTCTTC	CASSLISAPGQKNEQFF
-	TRBJ2-3	TRBV9	-	TGTGCCAGCAGCCCCCGTACAGCGGCAATCACAGATACGCAGTATTTT	CASSPRTAAITDTQYF
-	TRBJ2-1	TRBV11-3	TRBD1	TGTGCCAGCAGCTCCTCGACAGGGATCGGTGAGCAGTTCTTC	CASSSSTGIGEQFF
-	TRBJ2-7	TRBV3-1/TRBV3-2	TRBD2	TGTGCCAGCAGCCAGGCTAGCGGGAGTTCCTACGAGCAGTACTTC	CASSQASGSSYEQYF
-	TRBJ1-5	TRBV19	-	TGTGCCAGTAGTATCATCGAGGCTGGATTAGGCAATCAGCCCCAGCATTTT	CASSIIEAGLGNQPQHF
-	TRBJ2-7	TRBV2	TRBD2	TGTGCCAGCAGTAGAGGCTCCTTAGCGGGAGGTTCCTACGAGCAGTACTTC	CASSRGSLAGGSYEQYF
-	TRBJ1-4	TRBV4-2	-	TGTGCCAGCAGCCTGTCGAGGGAGGGAAAACTGTTTTTT	CASSLSREGKLFF
-	TRBJ1-1	TRBV6-5	-	TGTGCCAGCAGTTTCCAGGGAAACACTGAAGCTTTCTTT	CASSFQGNTEAFF
-	TRBJ2-5	TRBV6-1	-	TGTGCCAGCAGTGAGATGCGGAGAGGGTACCAAGAGACCCAGTACTTC	CASSEMRRGYQETQYF
-	TRBJ2-7	TRBV7-9	-	TGTGCCAGCAGCTCTAGGACTGGCCTTGGGGAGCAGTACTTC	CASSSRTGLGEQYF
-	TRBJ2-7	TRBV6-5	-	TGTGCCAGCAGTTACTCTGGACTTCCCGCATACTACGAGCAGTACTTC	CASSYSGLPAYYEQYF
-	TRBJ2-7	TRBV10-2	-	TGCGCCAGCCGGGACGGGGGACTCTCCTACGAGCAGTACTTC	CASRDGGLSYEQYF
few	TRBJ1-5	TRBV19	-	TGTGCCAGTAGTACCCAGACTCCTACAGGGCTCGATCAGCCCCAGCATTTT	CASSTQTPTGLDQPQHF
few	TRBJ2-7	TRBV12-5	-	TGTGCTAGTGGTCCTTCCTCTTCGACTATGATCTACGAGCAGTACTTC	CASGPSSSTMIYEQYF
-	TRBJ2-1	TRBV18	-	TGTGCCAGCTCACCGCGCGAAGCGGCGGGAAATGAGCAGTTCTTC	CASSPREAAGNEQFF
few	TRBJ2-2	TRBV6-4	TRBD2	TGTGCCAGCAGGGCGGGAGTAAACACCGGGGAGCTGTTTTTT	CASRAGVNTGELFF
-	TRBJ2-7	TRBV27	TRBD2	TGTGCCAGCAGCGCGGGACTAGCGGGACCCGAGCAGTACTTC	CASSAGLAGPEQYF
-	TRBJ2-7	TRBV11-2	-	TGTGCCAGCAGCTTGGGCTTGTGGACTTCGAGCTCCTACGAGCAGTACTTC	CASSLGLWTSSSYEQYF
-	TRBJ1-1	TRBV5-1	TRBD1	TGCGCCAGCAGCAGCACAGGGGGAGGCACTGAAGCTTTCTTT	CASSSTGGGTEAFF
-	TRBJ2-1	TRBV28	-	TGTGCCAGCAGTTTATGGGACGGGGCCTACAATGAGCAGTTCTTC	CASSLWDGAYNEQFF
few	TRBJ2-1	TRBV11-2	TRBD2	TGTGCCAGCAGCTACCGACTAGCGGACTACAATGAGCAGTTCTTC	CASSYRLADYNEQFF
few	TRBJ1-1	TRBV20-1	-	TGCAGTGCTAGACCCTCTCAGGAAGCTTTCTTT	CSARPSQEAFF
-	TRBJ1-4	TRBV7-9	TRBD1	TGTGCCAGCAGACCACAGGGGGCAGGCGAAAAACTGTTTTTT	CASRPQGAGEKLFF
-	TRBJ2-4	TRBV19	TRBD1	TGTGCCAGTAGTAACGGGGGACAGGGTTTAGCCAAAAACATTCAGTACTTC	CASSNGGQGLAKNIQYF
-	TRBJ1-6	TRBV10-3	-	TGTGCCATCAGGGGCGGGGGCTCCCTCTATAATTCACCCCTCCACTTT	CAIRGGGSLYNSPLHF